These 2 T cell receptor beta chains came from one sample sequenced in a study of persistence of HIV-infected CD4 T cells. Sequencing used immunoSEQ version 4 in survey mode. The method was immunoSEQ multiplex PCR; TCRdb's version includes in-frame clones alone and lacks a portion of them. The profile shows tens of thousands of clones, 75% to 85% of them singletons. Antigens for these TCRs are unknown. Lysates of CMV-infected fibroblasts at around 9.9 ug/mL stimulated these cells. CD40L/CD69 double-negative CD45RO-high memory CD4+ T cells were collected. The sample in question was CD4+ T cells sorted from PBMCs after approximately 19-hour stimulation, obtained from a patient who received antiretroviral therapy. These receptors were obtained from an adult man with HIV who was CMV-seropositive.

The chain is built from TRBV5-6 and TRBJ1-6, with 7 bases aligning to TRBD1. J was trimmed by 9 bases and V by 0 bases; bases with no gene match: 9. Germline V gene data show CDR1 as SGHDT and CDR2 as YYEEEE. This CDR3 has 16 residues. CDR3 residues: CASSLVSGQKSSPLHF. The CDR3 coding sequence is TGTGCCAGCAGCTTGGTTTCGGGACAGAAGTCTTCACCCCTCCACTTT.

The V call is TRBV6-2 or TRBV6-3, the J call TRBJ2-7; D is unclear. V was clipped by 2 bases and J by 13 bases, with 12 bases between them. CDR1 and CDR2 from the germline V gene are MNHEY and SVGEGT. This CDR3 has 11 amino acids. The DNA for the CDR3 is TGTGCCAGCAGTTACCCGACGGCCTTCTACTTC. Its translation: CASSYPTAFYF.